This T cell receptor (beta chain) was identified in a study of cytomegalovirus exposure and HLA in healthy donors. Germline V CDR1 and CDR2: SGHTA, FQGTGA. V shed 2 bases and J 10 bases; nucleotides not matched to a gene: 2. CDR3 length equals 12 residues. This PCR relied on a set of 60 Vbeta primers and 13 Jbeta primers. Produced via immunoSEQ multiplex PCR; TCRdb's table is partial and in-frame only. Of about 150,000 clones in the sample, 84% are singletons; the top ten hold 0.38%. The sequenced material came from PBMCs. This TCR came from a boy aged 2-15 years in good health and CMV-seronegative. The rearrangement joins TRBV7-3 to TRBJ2-3; 8 nucleotides agree with TRBD1. CDR3 sequence: CASSLGTGPQYF. DNA for the CDR3: TGTGCCAGCAGCTTAGGGACAGGTCCGCAGTATTTT.